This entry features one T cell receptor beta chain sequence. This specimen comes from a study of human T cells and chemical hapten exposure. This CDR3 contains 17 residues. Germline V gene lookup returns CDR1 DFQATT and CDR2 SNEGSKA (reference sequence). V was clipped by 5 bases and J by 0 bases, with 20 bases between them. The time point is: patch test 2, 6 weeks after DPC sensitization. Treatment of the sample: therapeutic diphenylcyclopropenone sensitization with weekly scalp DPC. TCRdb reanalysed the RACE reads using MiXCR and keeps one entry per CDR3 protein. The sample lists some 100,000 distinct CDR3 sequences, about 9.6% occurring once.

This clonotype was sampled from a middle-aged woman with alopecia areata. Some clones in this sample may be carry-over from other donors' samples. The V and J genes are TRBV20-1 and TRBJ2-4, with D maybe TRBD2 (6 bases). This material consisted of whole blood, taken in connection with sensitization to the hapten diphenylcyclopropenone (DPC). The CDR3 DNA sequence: TGCAGTGCTCCGGGACTTGCCTTATCTCAAGCCAAAAACATTCAGTACTTC. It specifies CSAPGLALSQAKNIQYF.